The sequence of this T cell receptor beta chain was determined in a study of CD8+ T cells in alopecia areata. Treatment here: oral pan-JAK inhibitor, 5-10 mg twice daily. General study results and limits: Elevated clonality characterized lesional scalp relative to normal scalp, particularly in alopecia totalis/universalis. Shared TCR sequences were less clear between patients than in mice, possibly partly from HLA diversity.

RNA extraction and reverse transcription yielded cDNA as sequencing template. Assay: immunoSEQ multiplex PCR; the TCRdb copy retains only in-frame clones and omits some. The sample gives approximately 210,000 clones, around 66% of which show up once; 1% to 1.5% is in the top ten. Concerning this clone: What it recognizes is unknown.

The V end was cut by 3 bases, the J end by 6 bases, with 20 bases between. This CDR3 is built from 15 residues. Germline loops: CDR1 GTSNPN, CDR2 SVGIG (reference sequence). The sequence came from a human donor with alopecia areata. The V call is TRBV30, the J call TRBJ1-2; a weak D match, TRBD1 (6 bases). The sequences come from CD4+ T cells sorted from blood, collected around week 44, from a patient treated with tofacitinib. CDR3 sequence reads: CAWSDHLGGDNGYTF. The CDR3 nucleotides are TGTGCCTGGAGCGACCATCTGGGGGGCGATAATGGCTACACCTTC.